These 25 T cell receptor beta chains were sequenced from one sample in a study of shared clonotypes between healthy human individuals. Terminally differentiated effector memory CD45RA+ cells were left out of the naive CD8 fraction, which was CD45RO-negative and positively selected for CCR7. The table came from immunoSEQ multiplex PCR; TCRdb's copy has only in-frame clones and leaves some out. Of about 2 million clones listed, around 96% are singletons. The sample consisted of naive CD8+ T cells sorted from blood. Receptors originate from a man aged 18-30 years in good health.

The J gene is TRBJ1-4, the V gene TRBV4-1, with D possibly being TRBD1 (6 bases). Trimming left V 8 bases short and J 5 bases short, with 12 bases between. CDR3 length: 13 amino acids. The germline gives CDR1 MGHRA, CDR2 YSYEKL. CDR3 in amino acids: CASARTENEKLFF. The CDR3 DNA is TGCGCCAGCGCCCGGACAGAGAATGAAAAACTGTTTTTT.

V gene TRBV14 combines with J gene TRBJ1-3; D unclear. Per the germline V gene, CDR1 is SGHDN and CDR2 is FVKESK. V dropped 4 bases and J dropped 0 bases, with 10 bases sitting between them. There are 15 residues in the CDR3. CDR3 residues: CASSPGRSSGNTIYF. CDR3 in DNA: TGTGCCAGCAGCCCGGGAAGGAGCTCTGGAAACACCATATATTTT.

The rearrangement joins TRBV6-5 to TRBJ1-3; 8 nucleotides line up with TRBD1. The V and J ends lost 1 base and 3 bases, in that order; junction bases with no gene match: 5. Germline V lookup: CDR1 MNHEY, CDR2 SVGAGI. The CDR3 totals 16 residues. CDR3 sequence reads: CASSYYGQGRGNTIYF. The CDR3, as DNA: TGTGCCAGCAGTTACTACGGACAGGGACGTGGAAACACCATATATTTT.

V is TRBV4-3 and J is TRBJ1-4; tentatively, D is TRBD1 (6 bases). The germline V gene encodes CDR1 LGHNA and CDR2 YSLEER. This CDR3 spans 14 amino acids. Trimming shortened V by 8 bases and J by 3 bases, and 13 bases separated the two germline ends. The CDR3 is CASRPTGPNEKLFF. The DNA for the CDR3 is TGCGCCAGCCGCCCCACAGGGCCTAATGAAAAACTGTTTTTT.

This chain connects TRBV5-6 to TRBJ1-2; tentative D call: TRBD1 (5 bases). The ends were cut back, 2 bases at V and 2 bases at J, with 16 bases in the middle. CDR3 length equals 16 residues. The germline gives CDR1 SGHDT, CDR2 YYEEEE. The CDR3 coding sequence is TGTGCCAGCAGCTTTTCCCCGGGGGACCAAAACTATGGCTACACCTTC. This codes for CASSFSPGDQNYGYTF.

The chain carries TRBV19 and TRBJ2-1; perhaps D is TRBD1 or TRBD2 (6 bases each). Germline V gene sequence: CDR1 LNHDA, CDR2 SQIVND (reference sequence). Trimming shortened V by 6 bases and J by 3 bases, and 18 bases separated the two germline ends. This CDR3 is built from 16 residues. The CDR3 nucleotides are TGTGCCAGTAGCCAATATGGAGGGGGTTACTACAATGAGCAGTTCTTC. Translated, it gives CASSQYGGGYYNEQFF.

The rearrangement joins TRBV6-1 to TRBJ2-7; D is ambiguous. The CDR3 loop spans 14 amino acids. Germline values: CDR1 MNHNS, CDR2 SASEGT. Trimming stripped 6 bases from V and 0 bases from J, with 12 bases between. DNA of the CDR3: TGTGCCAGCAGGATAGTGGAAACCTCCTACGAGCAGTACTTC. Amino acids: CASRIVETSYEQYF.

The chain has TRBV14 and TRBJ2-1; the match to TRBD2 covers 8 bases. The CDR3 runs 15 residues. After removal of 1 base from V and 9 bases from J, the junction contained 8 bases not matched to a gene. Per germline, CDR1 SGHDN and CDR2 FVKESK. CDR3 nucleotides: TGTGCCAGCAGCCAAGTCTCGAGCGGGGGTATTGAGCAGTTCTTC. It specifies CASSQVSSGGIEQFF. Supplemented by reference TRBV14 and TRBJ2-1, the full variable domain reads EAGVTQFPSHSVIEKGQTVTLRCDPISGHDNLYWYRRVMGKEIKFLLHFVKESKQDESGMPNNRFLAERTGGTYSTLKVQPAELEDSGVYFCASSQVSSGGIEQFFGPGTRLTVL.

This clone occurred once. V usage is TRBV19 and J usage is TRBJ2-7, with D maybe TRBD2 (6 bases). From germline, CDR1 is LNHDA and CDR2 SQIVND (reference sequence). The CDR3 is made up of 17 amino acids. V shed 1 base and J shed 4 bases, with 20 bases lying between them. The CDR3 region is CASSIGFGGELGYEQYF. The CDR3 DNA is TGTGCCAGTAGTATAGGTTTTGGAGGGGAACTTGGATACGAGCAGTACTTC.

The V call is TRBV6-1, the J call TRBJ1-2; a weak D match, TRBD1 (6 bases). Germline values: CDR1 MNHNS, CDR2 SASEGT. The CDR3 is 14 amino acids. The germline V and J ends were trimmed by 1 base and 5 bases, with 11 bases remaining between them. The CDR3 DNA follows: TGTGCCAGCAGTGAAGGGGGGGGCGTTTATGGCTACACCTTC. Its protein product is CASSEGGGVYGYTF.

V and J are TRBV6-5 and TRBJ2-7, with D possibly called TRBD1 or TRBD2 (5 bases each). Germline CDR1 is MNHEY and CDR2 is SVGAGI. The CDR3 extends over 14 amino acids. V was pared by 4 bases and J by 4 bases, with 14 bases between. CDR3 DNA: TGTGCCAGCAGTTCCGGGACCAGTCGGTACGAGCAGTACTTC. This encodes CASSSGTSRYEQYF.

The chain joins TRBV7-3 to TRBJ2-1, with 9 positions matching TRBD1. Unmatched junction bases numbered 6, after V lost 2 bases and J lost 4 bases. Germline V lookup: CDR1 SGHTA, CDR2 FQGTGA. The CDR3 runs 16 residues. CDR3 sequence reads: CASSLPGTGPYNEQFF. Here the CDR3 DNA reads TGTGCCAGCAGCTTACCCGGGACAGGGCCATACAATGAGCAGTTCTTC.

J is TRBJ1-2 and V is TRBV7-9; no reliable D call. The CDR3 totals 16 residues. Germline values: CDR1 SEHNR, CDR2 FQNEAQ (reference sequence). Between the trimmed V and J ends, which lost 5 bases and 3 bases, there was a span of 19 bases. This chain's CDR3 is CASSPRIQGTYYGYTF. As DNA, the CDR3 is TGTGCCAGCAGCCCGAGGATCCAAGGCACCTACTATGGCTACACCTTC.

V usage is TRBV28 and J usage is TRBJ2-3, with D possibly being TRBD2 (5 bases). The CDR3 runs to 15 residues. The V gene's germline CDR1 is MDHEN and CDR2 SYDVKM. V lost 2 bases, J lost 2 bases, and 11 bases lay in between. CDR3 nucleotide sequence: TGTGCCAGCAGTTTAATAGCGTTATCCACAGATACGCAGTATTTT. Encoded protein: CASSLIALSTDTQYF. Full variable domain (missing parts from reference TRBV28 and TRBJ2-3): DVKVTQSSRYLVKRTGEKVFLECVQDMDHENMFWYRQDPGLGLRLIYFSYDVKMKEKGDIPEGYSVSREKKERFSLILESASTNQTSMYLCASSLIALSTDTQYFGPGTRLTVL.

The genes are TRBV29-1 and TRBJ2-7; D gene ambiguous. The germline CDR1 and CDR2 sequences are SQVTM and ANQGSEA. This CDR3 comprises 13 residues. V was clipped by 0 bases and J by 3 bases, with 9 bases between them. In DNA form, the CDR3 reads TGCAGCGTTGAAGACCGAATTGGCTACGAGCAGTACTTC. It encodes CSVEDRIGYEQYF.

V is TRBV6-5 and J is TRBJ1-6; 9 bases agree with TRBD1. The CDR3 consists of 14 residues. Trimming removed 4 bases from V and 7 bases from J; junction bases left unmatched: 2. CDR1 is MNHEY and CDR2 is SVGAGI in the germline V gene. CDR3 sequence: CASSSGTGNSPLHF. Here the CDR3 DNA reads TGTGCCAGCAGTTCCGGGACAGGGAATTCACCCCTCCACTTT.

CDR3 loop: CAISESGAFEETQYF. DNA of the CDR3: TGTGCCATCAGTGAGTCAGGGGCCTTTGAAGAGACCCAGTACTTC. This chain uses TRBV10-3 with TRBJ2-5; weak D call: TRBD1 (5 bases). Germline V gene lookup returns CDR1 ENHRY and CDR2 SYGVKD. The CDR3 totals 15 residues. Trimming took 0 bases from V and 3 from J, leaving 11 bases between them.

This clone was seen once. This sequence joins TRBV29-1 and TRBJ2-2; 12 positions match TRBD2. Trimming removed 7 bases from V and 7 bases from J; junction bases left unmatched: 10. Germline CDR1 reads SQVTM; CDR2 reads ANQGSEA. The CDR3 covers 15 residues. CDR3 nucleotide sequence: TGCAGCGCATTACTAGCGGGGGGACCTTACGGGGAGCTGTTTTTT. It specifies CSALLAGGPYGELFF.

The gene calls are TRBV7-2 and TRBJ2-7; 7 nucleotides agree with TRBD1. Losses at the gene ends were 4 bases for V and 7 bases for J; bases not matched to a gene: 13. Germline V gene data show CDR1 as SGHTA and CDR2 as FQGNSA. The CDR3 has 15 amino acids. The CDR3: CASSSRQGQQGEQYF. CDR3 in DNA: TGTGCCAGCAGCTCCCGACAGGGCCAACAAGGGGAGCAGTACTTC.

This chain's CDR3 is CASSLTLGTYGYTF. The CDR3 DNA follows: TGCGCCAGCAGCTTGACTCTGGGAACCTATGGCTACACCTTC. The V and J genes are TRBV5-1 and TRBJ1-2; no definite D call. Germline V gene sequence: CDR1 SGHRS, CDR2 YFSETQ. Deletions cut 1 base from V and 4 bases from J, with 11 bases between. CDR3 size: 14 residues.

There are a few counts of this clone. This sample also contains other DNA sequences that code for the same CDR3. The gene calls are TRBV9 and TRBJ1-1; no firm D call. Germline V gene lookup returns CDR1 SGDLS and CDR2 YYNGEE. Trimming took off 4 bases at V and 6 bases at J, with 7 bases between the two ends. The CDR3 loop spans 11 amino acids. The CDR3 region is CASSPLAEAFF. The CDR3 nucleotides are TGTGCCAGCAGCCCCTTGGCTGAAGCTTTCTTT.

This chain links TRBV2 with TRBJ1-1; a weak D match, TRBD1 (6 bases). The CDR3 sequence is 16 residues long. Germline loops: CDR1 SNHLY, CDR2 FYNNEI. Trimming pared 0 bases from V and 1 base from J, leaving 12 bases between. DNA for the CDR3: TGTGCCAGCAGTGAAGCATTCGGGGGCGAGAACACTGAAGCTTTCTTT. Translated: CASSEAFGGENTEAFF.

This clone appeared a single time. This sequence joins TRBV27 and TRBJ2-2; D is perhaps TRBD1 or TRBD2 (5 bases each). Germline CDR1 is MNHEY and CDR2 is SMNVEV (reference sequence). Trimming stripped 2 bases from V and 2 bases from J, with 12 bases between. CDR3 size: 16 residues. Here the CDR3 DNA reads TGTGCCAGCAGTTTAATCGAGGGACCTAACACCGGGGAGCTGTTTTTT. Translation gives CASSLIEGPNTGELFF.

As regards this clone: Other DNA sequences in this specimen translate into the identical CDR3. V and J are TRBV27 and TRBJ2-7; D is unclear. Germline CDR1 and CDR2: MNHEY and SMNVEV (reference sequence). V dropped 3 bases and J dropped 1 base, with 7 bases sitting between them. The CDR3 sequence is 13 residues long. The CDR3 region is CASSFTASYEQYF. CDR3 nucleotide sequence: TGTGCCAGCAGTTTTACGGCATCCTACGAGCAGTACTTC.

The chain combines TRBV10-2 with TRBJ1-1, with no clear D. Germline CDR1 is WSHSY and CDR2 is SAAADI. Trimming took 11 bases from V and 0 from J, leaving 13 bases between them. The CDR3 extends over 13 amino acids. The CDR3 reads CAPMGSLNTEAFF. Written as DNA, the CDR3 is TGCGCCCCAATGGGGAGCTTGAACACTGAAGCTTTCTTT.